Following are 13 T cell receptor beta chains from one sample sequenced in a study of glioma-infiltrating T cells. Amplification of TCR alpha and beta CDR3 regions from RNA used iRepertoire nested multiplex PCR. MiXCR was run by TCRdb on the multiplex PCR reads, yielding one entry per CDR3 protein. The sample holds roughly 100,000 distinct CDR3 sequences; roughly 30% are singletons and the top ten take 44%. Sequences were obtained from glioma tissue, nonneoplastic brain tissue, or PBMCs (not recorded which). These receptors were taken from a human donor with low-grade glioma or glioblastoma, undergoing nonglioma brain surgery, or in good health (not recorded which).

This clonotype was observed at least ten times. V usage is TRBV7-8 and J usage is TRBJ1-1; 7 positions agree with TRBD1. This CDR3 is built from 14 residues. J gave up 2 bases and V 2 bases, and 2 bases lay outside the gene matches. Germline V gene lookup returns CDR1 SGHVS and CDR2 FQNEAQ. CDR3 region: CASSLWDRNTEAFF. CDR3 coding DNA: TGTGCCAGCAGCTTATGGGACAGAAACACTGAAGCTTTCTTT.

Only one count was recorded for this clonotype. A junction boundary mismatches the germline segment, possibly from a read error. V and J are TRBV5-4 and TRBJ1-2; no reliable D call. The CDR3 consists of 13 residues. Germline V gene sequence: CDR1 SGHNT, CDR2 YYREEE (reference sequence). This chain's CDR3 is CASSPTESDGCTF. In DNA form, the CDR3 reads TGTGCCAGCAGCCCTACAGAGTCCGATGGCTGCACCTTC. The full variable domain, in which reference TRBV5-4 and TRBJ1-2 provide the parts outside the CDR3, is ETGVTQSPTHLIKTRGQQVTLRCSSQSGHNTVSWYQQALGQGPQFIFQYYREEENGRGNFPPRFSGLQFPNYSSELNVNALELDDSALYLCASSPTESDGCTFGSGTRLTVV.

Points on this clonotype: This clone may be a read error of a much larger clone one base away. V is TRBV28 and J is TRBJ1-1, with 8 bases identical to TRBD1. The CDR3 runs to 15 residues. Germline V gives CDR1 MDHEN, CDR2 SYDVKM. The CDR3 coding sequence is TGTGCCGGCAGATATGTCGGGACAGGGAACACTGAAGCTTTCTTT. This sequence encodes CAGRYVGTGNTEAFF.

The table lists this clonotype with many counts. The J gene is TRBJ2-7, the V gene TRBV7-2; D is ambiguous. Germline V gene sequence: CDR1 SGHTA, CDR2 FQGNSA. Trimming left V 5 bases short and J 6 bases short, with 17 bases between. This CDR3 comprises 14 residues. CDR3 protein: CASSQIISLGEQYF. The CDR3 DNA reads TGTGCCAGCAGCCAGATCATATCCCTTGGCGAGCAGTACTTC. Supplemented by reference TRBV7-2 and TRBJ2-7, the full variable domain reads GAGVSQSPSNKVTEKGKDVELRCDPISGHTALYWYRQSLGQGLEFLIYFQGNSAPDKSGLPSDRFSAERTGGSVSTLTIQRTQQEDSAVYLCASSQIISLGEQYFGPGTRLTVT.

The rearrangement links TRBV7-3 to TRBJ2-1; TRBD2 aligns across 7 bases. J lost 6 bases, V lost 0 bases, and 2 bases had no gene match. This CDR3 is 14 amino acids long. Germline V gene sequence: CDR1 SGHTA, CDR2 FQGTGA. CDR3 DNA: TGTGCCAGCAGCTTAACGGGCGGGGGCAATGAGCAGTTCTTC. Translated, it gives CASSLTGGGNEQFF.

Of note for this clonotype: The junction departs from the called germline gene at one end, perhaps through a read error. The chain has TRBV10-3 and TRBJ1-1, with D tentatively TRBD1 (5 bases). CDR1 ENHRY and CDR2 SYGVKD come from the germline V gene. This CDR3 has 17 amino acids. As DNA, the CDR3 is TGTGCCATCAGTGCTACCTCCACGGGGGGGAGCCACACTAAAGCTTTCTTT. It encodes CAISATSTGGSHTKAFF.

This clonotype came up many times. This sequence joins TRBV2 and TRBJ1-6, with D possibly matching TRBD1 (6 bases). The CDR3 is made up of 12 amino acids. The germline V and J ends were trimmed by 6 bases and 16 bases, with 16 bases remaining between them. Germline loops: CDR1 SNHLY, CDR2 FYNNEI. CDR3 residues: CASRSRDTLLHF. In DNA form, the CDR3 reads TGTGCCAGCAGGTCTCGGGACACCCTTCTCCACTTT.

Concerning this clonotype itself: A read error may produce the germline difference seen at one junction end. The chain employs TRBV7-8 and TRBJ2-7; possibly TRBD2 for D (6 bases). There are 15 residues in the CDR3. Per the germline V gene, CDR1 is SGHVS and CDR2 is FQNEAQ. The CDR3 region has the DNA TGTGCCAGCAGTTTAGCCGGGGGTCAAAGGAACAAGCAGTACTTC. Residues: CASSLAGGQRNKQYF.

This clonotype was seen ten or more times. The chain links TRBV3-1 to TRBJ2-1; no firm D call. There are 17 residues in the CDR3. Germline V lookup: CDR1 LGHDT, CDR2 YNNKEL (reference sequence). Trimming took 0 bases from V and 0 from J, leaving 12 bases between them. The CDR3 sequence is CASSQDRCKSSYNEQFF. The CDR3 coding sequence is TGTGCCAGCAGCCAAGATAGGTGCAAGAGCTCCTACAATGAGCAGTTCTTC.

This clonotype was counted many times. This chain connects TRBV28 to TRBJ1-5, with 9 positions matching TRBD1. The length of the CDR3 is 14 residues. CDR1 and CDR2 from the germline V gene are MDHEN and SYDVKM. Trimming took 3 bases from V and 6 from J; bases not matched to a gene: 3. The CDR3 bases are TGTGCCAGCAGTTTGGGACAGGGTGTTCAGCCCCAGCATTTT. Translation: CASSLGQGVQPQHF.

This clonotype was recorded at least ten times. The J gene is TRBJ1-2, the V gene TRBV20-1; D is undetermined. This CDR3 has 11 residues. Trimming stripped 4 bases from V and 2 bases from J, with 5 bases between. The germline gives CDR1 DFQATT, CDR2 SNEGSKA (reference sequence). The CDR3 loop reads CSATDNYGYTF. The CDR3 nucleotides are TGCAGTGCTACGGACAACTATGGCTACACCTTC.

This clonotype was seen many times. This chain connects TRBV7-2 to TRBJ2-3; tentatively, D is TRBD2 (7 bases). The germline CDR1 and CDR2 sequences are SGHTA and FQGNSA. This CDR3 is 16 amino acids long. V gave up 1 base and J gave up 3 bases, with 14 bases separating them. The CDR3 sequence: CASSLVRGAPTDTQYF. The CDR3 region has the DNA TGTGCCAGCAGCTTAGTTCGGGGGGCGCCGACAGATACGCAGTATTTT. The whole variable domain, remainder taken from reference TRBV7-2 and TRBJ2-3, is GAGVSQSPSNKVTEKGKDVELRCDPISGHTALYWYRQSLGQGLEFLIYFQGNSAPDKSGLPSDRFSAERTGGSVSTLTIQRTQQEDSAVYLCASSLVRGAPTDTQYFGPGTRLTVL.

The chain uses TRBV29-1 and TRBJ2-2, with a tentative D call TRBD1 (6 bases). The CDR3 runs 14 residues. CDR1 is SQVTM and CDR2 is ANQGSEA in the germline V gene. Trimming took off 4 bases at V and 5 bases at J, with 14 bases between the two ends. CDR3: CSVGAGAHTGELFF. CDR3 DNA: TGCAGCGTTGGAGCAGGGGCCCATACCGGGGAGCTGTTTTTT.